The present T cell receptor beta chain was sequenced within a study of T cells in women clearing cervical HPV infection. Details on this clone: The sequence runs out 3 residues before the end of the CDR3; the remainder is reconstructed from the germline J gene.

Sequencing used immunoSEQ multiplex PCR; TCRdb keeps in-frame clones, though not all of them. The listing contains 20,000 to 25,000 clones. Germline V CDR1 and CDR2: DFQATT, SNEGSKA (reference sequence). The CDR3 covers 15 residues. This receptor was identified in a woman between 18 and 75 years old with a cervical HPV16 infection that either progressed to CIN3+ or cleared (not recorded which). The chain couples TRBV20-1 to TRBJ2-2; 8 bases line up with TRBD1. The specimen was blood buffy coat. CDR3 loop: CSARVFDRGWEKLFF. Partial CDR3 DNA: TGCAGTGCTAGAGTGTTTGACAGGGGTTGGGAAAAG.